This TCR beta chain was recorded in a study of shared clonotypes between healthy human individuals. As for the study in general: For every donor, three CD4 naive, three CD4 memory, two CD8 naive and one CD8 memory plates were used.

Profiling relied on immunoSEQ multiplex PCR, and the TCRdb table lists in-frame clones only, not all of them. The sample consists of about 660,000 clones, roughly 70% of them appearing once. This CDR3 is built from 15 residues. V gave up 4 bases and J gave up 7 bases; unmatched junction bases: 8. Germline-derived CDR1 and CDR2 are MNHEY and SMNVEV (reference sequence). CD4+ cell separation produced CD45RA+ naive and CD45RA-negative memory subsets. The chain is built from TRBV27 and TRBJ2-7; TRBD2 matches 12 bases. The source material was memory CD4+ T cells sorted from blood. Subset given: CD45RA-negative fraction. The source is a young woman in good health. The CDR3 nucleotides read TGTGCCAGCAGTTGGACTAGCGGGACGGGGGGTGAGCAGTACTTC. Encoded protein: CASSWTSGTGGEQYF.